These T cell receptor beta chains were read from a single sample in a study of T cells in Graves' hyperthyroidism and ophthalmopathy. TCRdb redid the calling of the multiplex PCR reads with MiXCR, one entry per CDR3 protein. The repertoire holds 500,000 to 800,000 distinct CDR3 sequences, with roughly 15% as singletons. Sequencing used blood. The origin of the receptors is a woman aged 45-65 years with Graves' ophthalmopathy. Both conserved end residues are trimmed from each CDR3. Each record gives: CDR3 protein, J gene, V gene.

CDR3: ASSLSGPTGELF
J: TRBJ2-2
V: TRBV11-2

CDR3: ASSQGGGEINIQY
J: TRBJ2-4
V: TRBV4-1

CDR3: SVGLARVGELF
J: TRBJ2-2
V: TRBV29-1

CDR3: ASSQEVARPEAF
J: TRBJ1-1
V: TRBV4-2

CDR3: SVETGLAGGTYEQY
J: TRBJ2-7
V: TRBV29-1

CDR3: SAVQGGNVLT
J: TRBJ2-6
V: TRBV29-1

CDR3: ASSYGRTYEQY
J: TRBJ2-7
V: TRBV6-2/TRBV6-3

CDR3: ASSLGRDRFLGYGYT
J: TRBJ1-2
V: TRBV7-9

CDR3: ASSPDSQDTQY
J: TRBJ2-3
V: TRBV6-1

CDR3: ASSYGEPTGEKLF
J: TRBJ1-4
V: TRBV6-6